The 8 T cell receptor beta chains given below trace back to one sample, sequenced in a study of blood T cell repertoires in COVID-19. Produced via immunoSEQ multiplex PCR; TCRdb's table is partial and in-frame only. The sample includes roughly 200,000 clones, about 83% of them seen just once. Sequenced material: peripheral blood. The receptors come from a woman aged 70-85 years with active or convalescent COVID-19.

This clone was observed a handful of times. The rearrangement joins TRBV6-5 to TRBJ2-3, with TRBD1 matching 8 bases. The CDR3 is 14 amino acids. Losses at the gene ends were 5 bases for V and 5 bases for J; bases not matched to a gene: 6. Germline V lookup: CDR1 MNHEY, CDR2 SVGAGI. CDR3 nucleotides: TGTGCCAGCAGTACACAGGGGGGACAAGATACGCAGTATTTT. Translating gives CASSTQGGQDTQYF.

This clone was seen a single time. This CDR3 is CASRRQGNEKLFF. CDR3 sequence (DNA): TGTGCCAGCAGGAGACAGGGTAACGAAAAACTGTTTTTT. This chain links TRBV7-2 with TRBJ1-4, with 7 bases matching TRBD1. CDR3 size: 13 residues. With 6 bases clipped from V and 8 bases from J, the junction kept 6 bases outside the gene matches. Germline CDR1 is SGHTA and CDR2 is FQGNSA.

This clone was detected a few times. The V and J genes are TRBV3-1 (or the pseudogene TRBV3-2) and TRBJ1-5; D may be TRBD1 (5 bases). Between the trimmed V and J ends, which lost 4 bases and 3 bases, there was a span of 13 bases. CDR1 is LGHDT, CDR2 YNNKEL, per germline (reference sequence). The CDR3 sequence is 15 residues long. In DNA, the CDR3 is TGTGCCAGCAGCCTCGGACGGGGGAACAATCAGCCCCAGCATTTT. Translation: CASSLGRGNNQPQHF.

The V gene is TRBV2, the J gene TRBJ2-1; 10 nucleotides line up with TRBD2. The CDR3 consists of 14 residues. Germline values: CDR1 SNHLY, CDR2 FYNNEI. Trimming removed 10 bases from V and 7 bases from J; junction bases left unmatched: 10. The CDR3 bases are TGTGCCAACGCCGCTAGCGGGAGTAGGAATGAGCAGTTCTTC. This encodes CANAASGSRNEQFF. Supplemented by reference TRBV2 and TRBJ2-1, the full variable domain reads EPEVTQTPSHQVTQMGQEVILRCVPISNHLYFYWYRQILGQKVEFLVSFYNNEISEKSEIFDDQFSVERPDGSNFTLKIRSTKLEDSAMYFCANAASGSRNEQFFGPGTRLTVL.

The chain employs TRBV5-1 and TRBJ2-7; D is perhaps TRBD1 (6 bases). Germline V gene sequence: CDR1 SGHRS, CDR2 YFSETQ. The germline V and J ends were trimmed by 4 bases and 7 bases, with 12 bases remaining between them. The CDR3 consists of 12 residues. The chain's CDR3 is CASSLTGREQYF. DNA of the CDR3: TGCGCCAGCAGCCTGACAGGACGGGAGCAGTACTTC.

CDR3 nucleotide sequence: TGTGCCAGCAGGGTAGGGGGTTTTGAGCAGTTCTTC. It translates to CASRVGGFEQFF. The chain carries TRBV12-3 or TRBV12-4 and TRBJ2-1; D may be TRBD1 (6 bases). V was trimmed by 6 bases and J by 9 bases, leaving 12 bases between them. This CDR3 has 12 amino acids.

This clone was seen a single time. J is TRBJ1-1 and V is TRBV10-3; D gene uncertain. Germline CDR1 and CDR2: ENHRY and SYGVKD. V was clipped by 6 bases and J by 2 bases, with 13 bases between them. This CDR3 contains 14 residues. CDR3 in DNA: TGTGCCATCAGGTTTCGGCAGGCTAACACTGAAGCTTTCTTT. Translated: CAIRFRQANTEAFF.

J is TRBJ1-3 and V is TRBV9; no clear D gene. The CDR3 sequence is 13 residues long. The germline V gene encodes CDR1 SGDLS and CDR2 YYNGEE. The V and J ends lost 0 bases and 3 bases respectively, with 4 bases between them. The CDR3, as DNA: TGTGCCAGCAGCGTAGCTGTTGGAAACACCATATATTTT. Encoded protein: CASSVAVGNTIYF.